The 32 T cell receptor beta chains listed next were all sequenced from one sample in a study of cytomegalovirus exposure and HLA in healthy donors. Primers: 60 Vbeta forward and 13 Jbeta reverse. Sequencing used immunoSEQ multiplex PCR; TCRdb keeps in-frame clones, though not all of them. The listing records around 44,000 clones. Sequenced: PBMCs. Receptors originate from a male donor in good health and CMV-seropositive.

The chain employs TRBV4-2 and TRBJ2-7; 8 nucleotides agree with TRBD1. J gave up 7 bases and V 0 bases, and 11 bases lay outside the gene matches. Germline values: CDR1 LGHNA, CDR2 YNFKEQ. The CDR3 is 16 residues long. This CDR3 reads CASSQDWQGAFSEQYF. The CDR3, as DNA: TGTGCCAGCAGCCAAGATTGGCAGGGGGCTTTTTCGGAGCAGTACTTC.

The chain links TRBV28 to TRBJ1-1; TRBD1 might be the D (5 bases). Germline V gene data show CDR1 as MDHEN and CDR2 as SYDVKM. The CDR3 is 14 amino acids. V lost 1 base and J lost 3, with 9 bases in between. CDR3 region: CASSLLGGDTEAFF. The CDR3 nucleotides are TGTGCCAGCAGTTTATTGGGGGGGGACACTGAAGCTTTCTTT.

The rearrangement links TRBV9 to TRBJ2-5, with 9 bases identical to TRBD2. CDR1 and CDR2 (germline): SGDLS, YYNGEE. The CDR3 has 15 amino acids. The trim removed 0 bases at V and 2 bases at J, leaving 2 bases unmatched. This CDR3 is CASSVDLAGQETQYF. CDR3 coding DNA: TGTGCCAGCAGCGTAGATCTAGCGGGGCAAGAGACCCAGTACTTC.

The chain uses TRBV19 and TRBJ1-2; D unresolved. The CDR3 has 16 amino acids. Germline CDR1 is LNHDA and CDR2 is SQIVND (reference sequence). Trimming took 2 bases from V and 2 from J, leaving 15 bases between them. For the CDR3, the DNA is TGTGCCAGTAGTATAAGGAGTGGCGCGGTAAACTATGGCTACACCTTC. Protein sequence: CASSIRSGAVNYGYTF.

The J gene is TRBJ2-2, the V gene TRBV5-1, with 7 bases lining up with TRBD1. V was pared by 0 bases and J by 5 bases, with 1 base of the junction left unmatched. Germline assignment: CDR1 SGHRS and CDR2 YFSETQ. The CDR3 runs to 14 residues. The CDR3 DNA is TGCGCCAGCAGCTTGGGACAGGGAACCGGGGAGCTGTTTTTT. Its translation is CASSLGQGTGELFF.

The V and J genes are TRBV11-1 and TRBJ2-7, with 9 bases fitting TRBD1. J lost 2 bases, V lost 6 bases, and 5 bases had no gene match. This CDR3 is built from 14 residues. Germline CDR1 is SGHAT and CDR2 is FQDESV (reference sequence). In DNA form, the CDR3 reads TGTGCCAGCAGTCCGGGACAGGGCCCCTACGAGCAGTACTTC. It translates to CASSPGQGPYEQYF.

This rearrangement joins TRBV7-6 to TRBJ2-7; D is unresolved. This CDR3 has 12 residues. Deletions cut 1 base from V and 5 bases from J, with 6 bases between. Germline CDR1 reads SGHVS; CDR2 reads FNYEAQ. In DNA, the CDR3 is TGTGCCAGCAGCTTAGTTAACAACGAGCAGTACTTC. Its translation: CASSLVNNEQYF.

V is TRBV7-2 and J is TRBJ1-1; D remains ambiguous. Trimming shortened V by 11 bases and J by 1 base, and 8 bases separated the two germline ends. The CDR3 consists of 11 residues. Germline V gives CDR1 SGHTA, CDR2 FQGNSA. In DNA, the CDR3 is TGTGCCTCCGAGCAGAACACTGAAGCTTTCTTT. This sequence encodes CASEQNTEAFF.

CDR3 amino acids: CASSLITGADEKLFF. Written as DNA, the CDR3 is TGTGCCAGCAGTTTAATTACAGGGGCGGATGAAAAACTGTTTTTT. The gene calls are TRBV6-5 and TRBJ1-4; 7 bases are a match to TRBD1. The CDR3 totals 15 residues. The germline CDR1 and CDR2 sequences are MNHEY and SVGAGI. V dropped 4 bases and J dropped 6; count of bases not matched to a gene: 8.

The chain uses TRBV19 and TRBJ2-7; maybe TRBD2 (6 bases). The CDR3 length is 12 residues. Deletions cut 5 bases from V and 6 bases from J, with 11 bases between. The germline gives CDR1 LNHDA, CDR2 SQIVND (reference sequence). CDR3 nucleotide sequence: TGTGCCAGTAGTCGTGGGACTTCCGAGCAGTACTTC. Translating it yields CASSRGTSEQYF.

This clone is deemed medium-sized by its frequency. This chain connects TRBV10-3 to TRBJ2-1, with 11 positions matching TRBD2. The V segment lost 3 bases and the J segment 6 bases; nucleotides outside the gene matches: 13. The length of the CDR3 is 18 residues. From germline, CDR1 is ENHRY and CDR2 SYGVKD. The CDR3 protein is CAISDVAGGPIPSNEQFF. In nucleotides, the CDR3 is TGTGCCATCAGTGATGTAGCGGGGGGGCCCATCCCCTCCAATGAGCAGTTCTTC.

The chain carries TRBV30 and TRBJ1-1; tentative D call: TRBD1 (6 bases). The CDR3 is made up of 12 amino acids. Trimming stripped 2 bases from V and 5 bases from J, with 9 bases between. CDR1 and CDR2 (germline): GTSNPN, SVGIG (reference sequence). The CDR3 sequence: CAWSRGLTEAFF. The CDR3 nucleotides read TGTGCCTGGAGTAGGGGGTTGACTGAAGCTTTCTTT.

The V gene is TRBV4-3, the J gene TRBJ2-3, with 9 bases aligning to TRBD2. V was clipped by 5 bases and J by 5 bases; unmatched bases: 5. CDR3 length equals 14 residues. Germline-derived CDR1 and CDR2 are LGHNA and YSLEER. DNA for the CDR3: TGCGCCAGCAGCGCCCGACTAGCGGTAGATACGCAGTATTTT. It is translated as CASSARLAVDTQYF.

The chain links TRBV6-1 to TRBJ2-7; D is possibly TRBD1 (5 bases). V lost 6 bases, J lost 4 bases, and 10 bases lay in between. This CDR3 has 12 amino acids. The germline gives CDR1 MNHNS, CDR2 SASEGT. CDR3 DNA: TGTGCCAGCAGCGCAGGGAATTACGAGCAGTACTTC. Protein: CASSAGNYEQYF.

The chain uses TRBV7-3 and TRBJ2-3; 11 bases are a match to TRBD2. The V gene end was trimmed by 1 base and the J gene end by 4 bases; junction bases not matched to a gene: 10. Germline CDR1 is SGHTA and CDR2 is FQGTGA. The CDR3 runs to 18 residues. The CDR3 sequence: CASSLSSGGAISPDTQYF. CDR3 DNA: TGTGCCAGCAGCTTAAGTAGCGGGGGGGCCATTTCACCAGATACGCAGTATTTT.

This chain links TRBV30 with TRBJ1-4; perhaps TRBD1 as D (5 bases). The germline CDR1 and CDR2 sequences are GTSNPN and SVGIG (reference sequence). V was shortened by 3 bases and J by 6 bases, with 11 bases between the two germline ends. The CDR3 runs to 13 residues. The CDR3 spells CAWSGGSDEKLFF. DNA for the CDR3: TGTGCCTGGAGCGGGGGATCCGATGAAAAACTGTTTTTT.

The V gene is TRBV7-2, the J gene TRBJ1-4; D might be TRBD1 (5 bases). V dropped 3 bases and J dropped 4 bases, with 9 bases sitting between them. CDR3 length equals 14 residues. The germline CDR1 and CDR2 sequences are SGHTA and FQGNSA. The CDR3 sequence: CASSFRTSNEKLFF. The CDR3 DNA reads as TGTGCCAGCAGCTTTAGGACAAGTAATGAAAAACTGTTTTTT.

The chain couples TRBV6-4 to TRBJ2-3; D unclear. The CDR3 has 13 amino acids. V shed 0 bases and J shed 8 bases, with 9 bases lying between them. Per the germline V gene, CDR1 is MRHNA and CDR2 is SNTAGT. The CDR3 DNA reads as TGTGCCAGCAGTGACTCGAGAGAAAGTACGCAGTATTTT. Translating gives CASSDSRESTQYF.

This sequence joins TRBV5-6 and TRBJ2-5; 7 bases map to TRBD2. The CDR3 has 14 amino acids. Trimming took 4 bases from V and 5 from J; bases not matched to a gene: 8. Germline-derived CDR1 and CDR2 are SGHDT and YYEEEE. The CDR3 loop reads CASSNSREGETQYF. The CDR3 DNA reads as TGTGCCAGCAGCAACTCAAGGGAGGGTGAGACCCAGTACTTC.

In DNA, the CDR3 is TGTGCCAGCAGCACTAGGCGGACAGGGGCTTCCGGGGAGCTGTTTTTT. It codes for CASSTRRTGASGELFF. V is TRBV7-9 and J is TRBJ2-2; TRBD1 agrees at 9 bases. This CDR3 is 16 amino acids long. Germline CDR1 and CDR2: SEHNR and FQNEAQ (reference sequence). Unmatched junction bases numbered 10, after V lost 5 bases and J lost 6 bases.

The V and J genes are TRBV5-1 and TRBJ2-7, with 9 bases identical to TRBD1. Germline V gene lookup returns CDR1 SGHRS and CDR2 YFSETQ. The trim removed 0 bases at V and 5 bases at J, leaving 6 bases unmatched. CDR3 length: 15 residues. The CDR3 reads CASSLARTGANEQYF. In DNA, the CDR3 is TGCGCCAGCAGCTTGGCGAGGACAGGGGCTAACGAGCAGTACTTC. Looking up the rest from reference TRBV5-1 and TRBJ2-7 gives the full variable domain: KAGVTQTPRYLIKTRGQQVTLSCSPISGHRSVSWYQQTPGQGLQFLFEYFSETQRNKGNFPGRFSGRQFSNSRSEMNVSTLELGDSALYLCASSLARTGANEQYFGPGTRLTVT.

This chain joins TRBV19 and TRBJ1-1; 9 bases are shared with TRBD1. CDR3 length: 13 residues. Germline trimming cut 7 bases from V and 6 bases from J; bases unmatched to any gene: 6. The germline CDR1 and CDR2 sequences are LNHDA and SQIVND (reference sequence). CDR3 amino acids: CASTPGQGAEAFF. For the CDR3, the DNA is TGTGCCAGTACCCCGGGACAGGGCGCTGAAGCTTTCTTT.

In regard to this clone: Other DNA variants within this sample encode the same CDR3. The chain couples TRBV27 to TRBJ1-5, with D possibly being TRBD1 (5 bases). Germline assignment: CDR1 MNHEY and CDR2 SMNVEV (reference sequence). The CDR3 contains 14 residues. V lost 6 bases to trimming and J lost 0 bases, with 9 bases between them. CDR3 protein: CASSSGGSNQPQHF. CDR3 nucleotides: TGTGCCAGCAGCTCCGGGGGTAGCAATCAGCCCCAGCATTTT.

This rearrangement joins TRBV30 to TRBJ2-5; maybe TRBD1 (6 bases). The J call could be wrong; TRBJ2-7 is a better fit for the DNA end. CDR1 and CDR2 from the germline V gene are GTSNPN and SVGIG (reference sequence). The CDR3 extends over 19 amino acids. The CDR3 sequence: CAWSSSRVFGTSYSYEQYF. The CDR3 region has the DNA TGTGCCTGGAGCAGTTCCAGAGTTTTCGGGACATCTTACTCCTACGAGCAGTACTTC.

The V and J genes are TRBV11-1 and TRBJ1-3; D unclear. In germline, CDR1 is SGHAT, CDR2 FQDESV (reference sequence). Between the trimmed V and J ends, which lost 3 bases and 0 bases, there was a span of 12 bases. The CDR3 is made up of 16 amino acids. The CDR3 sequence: CASSFLGGPSGNTIYF. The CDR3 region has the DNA TGTGCCAGCAGCTTCCTAGGCGGCCCCTCTGGAAACACCATATATTTT. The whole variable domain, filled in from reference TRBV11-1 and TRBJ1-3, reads EAEVAQSPRYKITEKSQAVAFWCDPISGHATLYWYRQILGQGPELLVQFQDESVVDDSQLPKDRFSAERLKGVDSTLKIQPAELGDSAMYLCASSFLGGPSGNTIYFGEGSWLTVV.

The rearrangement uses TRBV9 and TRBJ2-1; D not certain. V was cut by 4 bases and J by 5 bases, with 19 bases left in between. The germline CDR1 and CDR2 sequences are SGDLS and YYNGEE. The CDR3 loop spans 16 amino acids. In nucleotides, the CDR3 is TGTGCCAGCAGCCCCCGGTGGCAATTAGGAGACAATGAGCAGTTCTTC. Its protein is CASSPRWQLGDNEQFF.

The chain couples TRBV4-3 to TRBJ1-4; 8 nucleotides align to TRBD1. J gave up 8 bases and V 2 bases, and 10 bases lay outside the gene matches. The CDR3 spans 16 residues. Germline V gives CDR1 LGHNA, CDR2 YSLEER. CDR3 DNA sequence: TGCGCCAGCAGCCAACTCCAGGGGGCGGAAGAGGAAAAACTGTTTTTT. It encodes CASSQLQGAEEEKLFF.

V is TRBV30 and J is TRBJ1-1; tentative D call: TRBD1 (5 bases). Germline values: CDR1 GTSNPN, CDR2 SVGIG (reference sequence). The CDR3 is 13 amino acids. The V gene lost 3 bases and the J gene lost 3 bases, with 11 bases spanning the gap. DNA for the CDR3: TGTGCCTGGAGGATACGCAGGGACACTGAAGCTTTCTTT. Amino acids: CAWRIRRDTEAFF.

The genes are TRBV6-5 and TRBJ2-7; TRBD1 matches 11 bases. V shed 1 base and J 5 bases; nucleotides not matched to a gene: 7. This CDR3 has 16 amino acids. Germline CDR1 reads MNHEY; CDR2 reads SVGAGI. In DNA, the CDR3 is TGTGCCAGCAGTTACTACGGACAGGGGGCCCCTAACGAGCAGTACTTC. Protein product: CASSYYGQGAPNEQYF.

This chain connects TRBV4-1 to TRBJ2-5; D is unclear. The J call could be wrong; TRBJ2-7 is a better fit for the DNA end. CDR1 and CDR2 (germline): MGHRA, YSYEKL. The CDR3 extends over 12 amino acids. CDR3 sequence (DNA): TGCGCCAGCAGCCAAGTGGGCTACGAGCAGTACTTC. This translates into CASSQVGYEQYF.

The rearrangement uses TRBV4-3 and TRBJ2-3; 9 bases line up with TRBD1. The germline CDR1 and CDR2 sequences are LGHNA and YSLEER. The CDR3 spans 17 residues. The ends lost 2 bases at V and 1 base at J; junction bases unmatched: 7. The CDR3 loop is CASSQPQGALGTDTQYF. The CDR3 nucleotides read TGCGCCAGCAGCCAACCACAGGGGGCGTTGGGCACAGATACGCAGTATTTT.

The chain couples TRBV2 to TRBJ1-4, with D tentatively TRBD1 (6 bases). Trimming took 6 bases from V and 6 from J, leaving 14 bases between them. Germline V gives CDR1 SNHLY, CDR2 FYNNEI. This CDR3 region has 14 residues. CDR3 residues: CASSVRGGDEKLFF. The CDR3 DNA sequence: TGTGCCAGCAGCGTCAGGGGAGGGGATGAAAAACTGTTTTTT.